Each of the 32 T cell receptor beta chains below was sequenced from the same sample in a study of cytomegalovirus exposure and HLA in healthy donors. With 60 Vbeta and 13 Jbeta primers, the PCR was carried out. Sequencing was performed with immunoSEQ multiplex PCR; in TCRdb, only in-frame clones are kept and a portion is missing. The sample has some 100,000 clones, more than 70% seen once. Sequencing was carried out using PBMCs. The receptors were sampled from a man between 50 and 59 years old in good health and CMV-seropositive.

The V call is TRBV4-2, the J call TRBJ1-2; the D is unclear. This CDR3 is 19 amino acids long. Germline CDR1 is LGHNA and CDR2 is YNFKEQ. The V gene lost 0 bases and the J gene lost 1 base, with 21 bases spanning the gap. CDR3 sequence (DNA): TGTGCCAGCAGCCAAGATCTCCATCAAGGCGGATTAATTAACTATGGCTACACCTTC. Its translation is CASSQDLHQGGLINYGYTF.

J is TRBJ1-5 and V is TRBV28, with 9 nucleotides matching TRBD1. Germline assignment: CDR1 MDHEN and CDR2 SYDVKM. There are 15 residues in the CDR3. V trimming: 2 bases; J trimming: 3 bases; junction bases outside the gene matches: 2. The DNA of the CDR3 is TGTGCCAGCAGTTTAGGGGACAGGGCCAATCAGCCCCAGCATTTT. It encodes CASSLGDRANQPQHF.

The V call is TRBV27, the J call TRBJ2-3, with D perhaps TRBD2 (6 bases). The CDR3 consists of 16 residues. The germline V gene encodes CDR1 MNHEY and CDR2 SMNVEV (reference sequence). V lost 6 bases, J lost 9 bases, and 25 bases lay in between. For the CDR3, the DNA is TGTGCCAGCAGACCCCCCGGGTGGACTACCTCGCGGACGCAGTATTTT. Translating it yields CASRPPGWTTSRTQYF.

In this sample, this clone turned up a few times. The chain joins TRBV19 to TRBJ1-1, with TRBD1 matching 8 bases. The trim removed 9 bases at V and 1 base at J, leaving 10 bases unmatched. Germline loops: CDR1 LNHDA, CDR2 SQIVND (reference sequence). This CDR3 is 15 amino acids long. The DNA for the CDR3 is TGTGCCAGCAAGGGAGCAGGGGGCAAGAACACTGAAGCTTTCTTT. Protein: CASKGAGGKNTEAFF. Supplemented by reference TRBV19 and TRBJ1-1, the full variable domain reads DGGITQSPKYLFRKEGQNVTLSCEQNLNHDAMYWYRQDPGQGLRLIYYSQIVNDFQKGDIAEGYSVSREKKESFPLTVTSAQKNPTAFYLCASKGAGGKNTEAFFGQGTRLTVV.

Note on this clone: This sample includes further DNA sequences coding for the same CDR3. The CDR3 spells CASSAGLAGGLTDTQYF. CDR3 nucleotide sequence: TGTGCCAGCAGTGCGGGACTAGCGGGGGGCCTCACAGATACGCAGTATTTT. The chain has TRBV9 and TRBJ2-3; 15 bases align to TRBD2. V gave up 5 bases and J gave up 2 bases; unmatched junction bases: 6. Looked up from germline, CDR1 is SGDLS and CDR2 is YYNGEE. This CDR3 is built from 17 residues.

This clone appeared a few times. The chain combines TRBV11-2 with TRBJ1-2; D is unresolved. The CDR3 length is 16 residues. V shed 4 bases and J shed 1 base, with 16 bases lying between them. Germline V CDR1 and CDR2: SGHAT, FQNNGV. The CDR3 DNA is TGTGCCAGCAGCTCCCTCGGCAGGCGTAATAACTATGGCTACACCTTC. Its protein product is CASSSLGRRNNYGYTF.

V gene TRBV27 combines with J gene TRBJ2-2; D not certain. V dropped 2 bases and J dropped 6 bases, with 7 bases sitting between them. The CDR3 extends over 13 amino acids. Germline CDR1 reads MNHEY; CDR2 reads SMNVEV (reference sequence). The CDR3 bases are TGTGCCAGCAGTTTACTGGGCCCCGGGGAGCTGTTTTTT. It codes for CASSLLGPGELFF.

CDR3 bases: TGTGCCAGCGTGGGCTTAATGAGCTCTGGGGCCAACGTCCTGACTTTC. This codes for CASVGLMSSGANVLTF. This sequence joins TRBV7-9 and TRBJ2-6; no firm D call. V lost 8 bases and J 0 bases, leaving 14 bases between the germline ends. The CDR3 sequence is 16 residues long. Germline CDR1 is SEHNR and CDR2 is FQNEAQ (reference sequence).

The chain uses TRBV11-3 and TRBJ1-1, with 7 bases that match TRBD1. Trimming at V came to 4 bases and at J to 4 bases, leaving 9 bases not matched to a gene. The CDR3 loop spans 15 amino acids. CDR1 SGHNT and CDR2 YENEEA come from the germline V gene. CDR3 nucleotides: TGTGCCAGCAGCTCCCCCCCGACAGGGTCCACTGAAGCTTTCTTT. As protein: CASSSPPTGSTEAFF.

The sample holds one count of this clone. The genes are TRBV29-1 and TRBJ2-7; 10 nucleotides match TRBD1. There are 13 residues in the CDR3. V shed 6 bases and J 2 bases; nucleotides not matched to a gene: 4. Germline-derived CDR1 and CDR2 are SQVTM and ANQGSEA. For the CDR3, the DNA is TGCAGCGTCGCCGGGACAGGGGCCTACGAGCAGTACTTC. Amino acid sequence: CSVAGTGAYEQYF.

The sample holds a few counts of this clone. This chain joins TRBV27 and TRBJ2-1, with 7 bases aligning to TRBD2. There are 15 residues in the CDR3. V dropped 3 bases and J dropped 0; count of bases not matched to a gene: 2. The germline gives CDR1 MNHEY, CDR2 SMNVEV (reference sequence). The CDR3 sequence is CASSLGGSSYNEQFF. The DNA of the CDR3 is TGTGCCAGCAGTTTGGGCGGGAGCTCCTACAATGAGCAGTTCTTC.

This sequence joins TRBV28 and TRBJ2-5; TRBD1 aligns across 8 bases. The J call may be incorrect, as the DNA end agrees better with TRBJ2-7. CDR3 length: 12 amino acids. Germline CDR1 reads MDHEN; CDR2 reads SYDVKM. The DNA for the CDR3 is TGTGCCAGCCGGACAGGGTCCTACGAGCAGTACTTC. It yields the protein CASRTGSYEQYF.

The genes are TRBV2 and TRBJ2-3; 7 bases agree with TRBD2. CDR1 SNHLY and CDR2 FYNNEI come from the germline V gene. V gave up 8 bases and J gave up 2 bases; unmatched junction bases: 4. The CDR3 is 13 amino acids. The CDR3 region is CASGGVYTDTQYF. For the CDR3, the DNA is TGTGCCAGCGGGGGGGTTTACACAGATACGCAGTATTTT. Complete variable domain (other parts from reference TRBV2 and TRBJ2-3): EPEVTQTPSHQVTQMGQEVILRCVPISNHLYFYWYRQILGQKVEFLVSFYNNEISEKSEIFDDQFSVERPDGSNFTLKIRSTKLEDSAMYFCASGGVYTDTQYFGPGTRLTVL.

This clone is a singleton in its sample. DNA for the CDR3: TGTGCCAGCAGCTTCGGAGCGGAACCCACAGATACGCAGTATTTT. Translation: CASSFGAEPTDTQYF. This sequence joins TRBV5-4 and TRBJ2-3, with D perhaps matching TRBD2 (5 bases). The CDR3 extends over 15 amino acids. V lost 2 bases, J lost 2 bases, and 12 bases lay in between. From germline, CDR1 is SGHNT and CDR2 YYREEE (reference sequence).

The chain carries TRBV7-7 and TRBJ2-5, with D tentatively TRBD1 (5 bases). Per germline, CDR1 SSHAT and CDR2 FNYEAQ (reference sequence). This CDR3 spans 17 amino acids. Between the trimmed V and J ends, which lost 1 base and 5 bases, there was a span of 20 bases. The CDR3 reads CASSLELGGAQKETQYF. CDR3 nucleotide sequence: TGTGCCAGCAGCTTAGAACTTGGTGGGGCCCAGAAGGAGACCCAGTACTTC.

This chain links TRBV5-1 with TRBJ1-4; D is possibly TRBD1 (6 bases). The germline CDR1 and CDR2 sequences are SGHRS and YFSETQ. Trimming pared 4 bases from V and 5 bases from J, leaving 18 bases between. The CDR3 length is 16 residues. CDR3 region: CASSPLGRGGNEKLFF. For the CDR3, the DNA is TGCGCCAGCAGCCCCTTGGGCAGGGGAGGGAATGAAAAACTGTTTTTT.

The V call is TRBV4-1, the J call TRBJ1-5, with 8 bases fitting TRBD1. In germline, CDR1 is MGHRA, CDR2 YSYEKL. The CDR3 totals 14 residues. The V and J ends lost 3 bases and 11 bases, in that order; junction bases with no gene match: 9. CDR3 region: CASSHPDREGAQHF. The DNA of the CDR3 is TGCGCCAGCAGCCACCCGGACAGGGAAGGGGCCCAGCATTTT.

This clone was recorded only once. V gene TRBV5-4 combines with J gene TRBJ2-1; 16 nucleotides match TRBD2. Per germline, CDR1 SGHNT and CDR2 YYREEE (reference sequence). The CDR3 is 18 amino acids. Unmatched junction bases numbered 9, after V lost 3 bases and J lost 6 bases. CDR3: CASSSGLAGGTPLNEQFF. The CDR3, as DNA: TGTGCCAGCAGCTCGGGACTAGCGGGAGGGACCCCCCTCAATGAGCAGTTCTTC.

The chain employs TRBV7-2 and TRBJ2-3; 11 bases are shared with TRBD2. The J segment lost 1 base and the V segment lost 6 bases, leaving 6 bases of the junction unmatched. CDR3 length: 16 amino acids. From germline, CDR1 is SGHTA and CDR2 FQGNSA. The CDR3 protein is CASSFSGGAGTDTQYF. The CDR3 coding sequence is TGTGCCAGCAGTTTTAGCGGGGGGGCAGGCACAGATACGCAGTATTTT.

With regard to this clone: The junction departs from the called germline gene at one end, perhaps through a read error. The gene calls are TRBV7-7 and TRBJ2-5; 9 bases line up with TRBD2. Germline assignment: CDR1 SSHAT and CDR2 FNYEAQ (reference sequence). This CDR3 is 17 amino acids long. DNA for the CDR3: TGTGCTAGCAGCTTAGGGGGGAGCGGGAGGCCCATCAGGACCCAGTACTTC. It is translated as CASSLGGSGRPIRTQYF.

This clone was seen a few times. V is TRBV7-9 and J is TRBJ1-4; D unresolved. Between the trimmed V and J ends, which lost 1 base and 4 bases, there was a span of 16 bases. The CDR3 runs 17 residues. Germline V gene data show CDR1 as SEHNR and CDR2 as FQNEAQ (reference sequence). The CDR3 region is CASSLGPGSGDNEKLFF. The CDR3 DNA follows: TGTGCCAGCAGCTTAGGGCCGGGTTCTGGAGATAATGAAAAACTGTTTTTT.

This rearrangement joins TRBV25-1 to TRBJ2-5, with 9 bases lining up with TRBD1. The J call may be faulty, since TRBJ2-7 better matches the DNA end. Germline V CDR1 and CDR2: MGHDK, SYGVNS. The CDR3 has 15 residues. CDR3 protein: CASSDPGQGTGEQYF. In DNA form, the CDR3 reads TGTGCCAGCAGTGACCCCGGACAGGGGACCGGCGAGCAGTACTTC.

This clone was detected only a few times. The chain has TRBV4-1 and TRBJ2-7, with 7 nucleotides matching TRBD1. V lost 0 bases to trimming and J lost 2 bases; unmatched junction nucleotides: 7. Germline CDR1 is MGHRA and CDR2 is YSYEKL. This CDR3 comprises 16 residues. DNA for the CDR3: TGCGCCAGCAGCCAAGAAGAAAACAGGGGCGCCTACGAGCAGTACTTC. It is translated as CASSQEENRGAYEQYF.

The rearrangement links TRBV5-1 to TRBJ2-6; D is unclear. The CDR3 runs to 15 residues. Germline CDR1 SGHRS, CDR2 YFSETQ. V lost 1 base and J 0 bases, leaving 5 bases between the germline ends. CDR3 in amino acids: CASSLPSSGANVLTF. In DNA, the CDR3 is TGCGCCAGCAGCTTGCCGAGCTCTGGGGCCAACGTCCTGACTTTC.

Note on this clone: This sample includes further DNA sequences coding for the same CDR3. The chain has TRBV6-1 and TRBJ1-4; no firm D call. CDR1 is MNHNS and CDR2 is SASEGT in the germline V gene. This CDR3 region has 12 residues. Trimming took 2 bases from V and 7 from J, leaving 5 bases between them. DNA for the CDR3: TGTGCCAGCAGTGAACGGGGTGAAAAACTGTTTTTT. It is translated as CASSERGEKLFF.

The V call is TRBV14, the J call TRBJ2-7, with TRBD2 identical over 7 bases. This CDR3 spans 14 amino acids. CDR1 is SGHDN, CDR2 FVKESK, per germline. Germline trimming cut 1 base from V and 4 bases from J; bases unmatched to any gene: 4. Here the CDR3 reads CASSQVGGGYEQYF. Here the CDR3 DNA reads TGTGCCAGCAGCCAAGTTGGGGGGGGGTACGAGCAGTACTTC. The full variable domain, completed using reference TRBV14 and TRBJ2-7, is EAGVTQFPSHSVIEKGQTVTLRCDPISGHDNLYWYRRVMGKEIKFLLHFVKESKQDESGMPNNRFLAERTGGTYSTLKVQPAELEDSGVYFCASSQVGGGYEQYFGPGTRLTVT.

The chain is built from TRBV6-5 and TRBJ2-1; 9 bases line up with TRBD2. The CDR3 is made up of 13 amino acids. Germline trimming cut 7 bases from V and 9 bases from J; bases unmatched to any gene: 7. Germline values: CDR1 MNHEY, CDR2 SVGAGI. In nucleotides, the CDR3 is TGTGCCAGCAATCCGGTAGCGGGAGCTGAGCAGTTCTTC. The encoded protein is CASNPVAGAEQFF.

J is TRBJ2-7 and V is TRBV5-4; D may be TRBD2 (5 bases). Germline assignment: CDR1 SGHNT and CDR2 YYREEE (reference sequence). Trimming shortened V by 5 bases and J by 0 bases, and 9 bases separated the two germline ends. The CDR3 totals 13 residues. The DNA of the CDR3 is TGTGCCAGCAGGATAGGGAGCTCCTACGAGCAGTACTTC. Residues: CASRIGSSYEQYF. Filled out from reference TRBV5-4 and TRBJ2-7, the complete variable domain reads ETGVTQSPTHLIKTRGQQVTLRCSSQSGHNTVSWYQQALGQGPQFIFQYYREEENGRGNFPPRFSGLQFPNYSSELNVNALELDDSALYLCASRIGSSYEQYFGPGTRLTVT.

J is TRBJ2-5 and V is TRBV6-5; D is perhaps TRBD2 (6 bases). Germline V gives CDR1 MNHEY, CDR2 SVGAGI. Deletions cut 2 bases from V and 5 bases from J, with 15 bases between. The CDR3 has 15 residues. The CDR3 reads CASSYTRGRGETQYF. CDR3 sequence (DNA): TGTGCCAGCAGTTACACGCGGGGCCGGGGGGAGACCCAGTACTTC.

Only one count was recorded for this clone. The V and J genes are TRBV5-6 and TRBJ2-5, with D possibly TRBD2 on 7 matching bases. Trimming pared 1 base from V and 4 bases from J, leaving 14 bases between. Germline CDR1 and CDR2: SGHDT and YYEEEE. This CDR3 comprises 15 residues. This CDR3 reads CASSLRGGSSETQYF. CDR3 coding DNA: TGTGCCAGCAGCTTGAGGGGGGGCTCATCAGAGACCCAGTACTTC.

CDR3 nucleotides: TGTGCCAGCAGCCGGGACAGGGATCCCCCAGCCGAAGCTTTCTTT. Protein product: CASSRDRDPPAEAFF. The rearrangement joins TRBV6-5 to TRBJ1-1, with 9 bases aligning to TRBD1. The CDR3 sequence is 15 residues long. Germline CDR1 reads MNHEY; CDR2 reads SVGAGI. J lost 8 bases, V lost 6 bases, and 13 bases had no gene match.

This clone was detected once. The chain combines TRBV5-1 with TRBJ1-2, with 9 bases that match TRBD1. This CDR3 region has 15 residues. Losses at the gene ends were 0 bases for V and 1 base for J; bases not matched to a gene: 1. Per germline, CDR1 SGHRS and CDR2 YFSETQ. The CDR3 bases are TGCGCCAGCAGCTTGGAGGGACAGGGTAACTATGGCTACACCTTC. Its protein product is CASSLEGQGNYGYTF.